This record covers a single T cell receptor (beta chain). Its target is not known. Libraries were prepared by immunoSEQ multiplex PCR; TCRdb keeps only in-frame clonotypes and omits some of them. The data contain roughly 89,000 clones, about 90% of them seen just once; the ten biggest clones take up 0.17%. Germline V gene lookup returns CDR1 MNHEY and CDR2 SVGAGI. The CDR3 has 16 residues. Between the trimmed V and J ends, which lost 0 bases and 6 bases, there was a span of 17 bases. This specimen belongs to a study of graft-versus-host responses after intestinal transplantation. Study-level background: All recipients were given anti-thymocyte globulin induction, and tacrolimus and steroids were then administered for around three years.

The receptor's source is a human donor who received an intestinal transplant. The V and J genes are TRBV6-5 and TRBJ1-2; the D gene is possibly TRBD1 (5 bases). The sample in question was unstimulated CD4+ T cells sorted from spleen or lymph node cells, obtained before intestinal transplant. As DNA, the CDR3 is TGTGCCAGCAGTTACTCGACTCGTGGCAGGGCGGATGGCTACACCTTC. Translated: CASSYSTRGRADGYTF.